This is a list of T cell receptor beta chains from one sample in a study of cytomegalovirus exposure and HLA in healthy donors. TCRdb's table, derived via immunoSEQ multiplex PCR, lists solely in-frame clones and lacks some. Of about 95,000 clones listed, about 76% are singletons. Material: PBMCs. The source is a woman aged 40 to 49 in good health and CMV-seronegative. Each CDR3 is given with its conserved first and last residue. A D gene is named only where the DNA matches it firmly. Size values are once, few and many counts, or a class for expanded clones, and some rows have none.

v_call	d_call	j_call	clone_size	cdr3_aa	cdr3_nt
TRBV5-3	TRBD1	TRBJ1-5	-	CARSLGFQGARDQPQHF	TGTGCCAGAAGCTTGGGGTTCCAGGGGGCTAGGGATCAGCCCCAGCATTTT
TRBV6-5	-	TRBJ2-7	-	CASRGSTTTEQYF	TGTGCCAGCAGGGGCAGCACCACAACCGAGCAGTACTTC
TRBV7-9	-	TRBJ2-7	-	CASSRETYYEQYF	TGTGCCAGCAGCCGGGAGACATACTACGAGCAGTACTTC
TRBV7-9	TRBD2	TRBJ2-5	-	CASSSWTSGVQETQYF	TGTGCCAGCAGCTCTTGGACTAGCGGGGTCCAAGAGACCCAGTACTTC
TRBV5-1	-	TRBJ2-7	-	CASSLKGGDGEQYF	TGCGCCAGCAGCTTGAAAGGGGGGGACGGCGAGCAGTACTTC
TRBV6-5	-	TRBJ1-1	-	CASIRGLSGTEAFF	TGTGCCAGCATCCGAGGACTGTCGGGCACTGAAGCTTTCTTT
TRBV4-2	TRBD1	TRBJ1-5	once	CASSQGGGTDLNQPQHF	TGTGCCAGCAGCCAAGGCGGCGGGACAGACCTCAATCAGCCCCAGCATTTT
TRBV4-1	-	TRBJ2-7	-	CASSQVDSGTYEQYF	TGCGCCAGCAGCCAAGTGGACAGTGGGACCTACGAGCAGTACTTC
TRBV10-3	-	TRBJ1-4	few	CAISDEKPNEKLFF	TGTGCCATCAGTGACGAGAAGCCCAATGAAAAACTGTTTTTT
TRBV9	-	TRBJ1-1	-	CASSVGPNTEAFF	TGTGCCAGCAGCGTAGGGCCGAACACTGAAGCTTTCTTT
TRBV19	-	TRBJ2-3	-	CASKSRGTDTQYF	TGTGCCAGTAAGAGCCGGGGCACAGATACGCAGTATTTT
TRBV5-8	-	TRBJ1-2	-	CASSSDLGGPYGYTF	TGTGCCAGCAGCTCGGACCTAGGGGGTCCCTATGGCTACACCTTC
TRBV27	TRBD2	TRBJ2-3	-	CAISGLRRGADTQYF	TGTGCCATCTCGGGACTACGGCGGGGGGCAGATACGCAGTATTTT
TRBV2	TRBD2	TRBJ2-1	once	CASRGLVHEQFF	TGTGCCAGCAGAGGACTAGTCCATGAGCAGTTCTTC
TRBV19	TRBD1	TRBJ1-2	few	CASSTGTGDGYTF	TGTGCCAGTAGTACCGGGACAGGGGATGGCTACACCTTC
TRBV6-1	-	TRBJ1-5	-	CASSERAGIEPQHF	TGTGCCAGCAGTGAACGGGCAGGGATTGAGCCCCAGCATTTT
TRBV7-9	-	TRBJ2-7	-	CASSLTAYSYEQYF	TGTGCCAGCAGCTTGACAGCTTACTCCTACGAGCAGTACTTC
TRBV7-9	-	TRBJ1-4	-	CASSLSGEKLFF	TGTGCCAGCAGCTTATCGGGGGAAAAACTGTTTTTT
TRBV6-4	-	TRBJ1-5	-	CAPLSREPQHF	TGTGCTCCGTTGTCTCGGGAGCCCCAGCATTTT
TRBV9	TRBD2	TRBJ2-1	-	CASSGHSGSRGEQFF	TGTGCCAGCAGCGGACATAGCGGGAGCCGGGGTGAGCAGTTCTTC
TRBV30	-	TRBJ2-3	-	CAWSGLVADTQYF	TGTGCCTGGAGTGGACTAGTAGCAGATACGCAGTATTTT
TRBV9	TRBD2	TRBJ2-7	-	CASSASGGMYEQYF	TGTGCCAGCAGCGCTAGCGGGGGGATGTACGAGCAGTACTTC
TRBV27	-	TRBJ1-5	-	CATAATVEKGSNQPQHF	TGTGCCACCGCCGCCACAGTAGAGAAAGGAAGCAATCAGCCCCAGCATTTT
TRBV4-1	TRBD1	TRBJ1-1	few	CASSQGQGGTEAFF	TGCGCCAGCAGCCAAGGACAGGGCGGCACTGAAGCTTTCTTT
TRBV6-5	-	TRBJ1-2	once	CASMRSRAGSYGYTF	TGTGCCAGCATGAGATCAAGGGCGGGAAGCTATGGCTACACCTTC
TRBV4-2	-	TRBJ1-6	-	CASSQDLMGQGHSPLHF	TGTGCCAGCAGCCAAGATCTAATGGGCCAGGGCCACTCACCCCTCCACTTT
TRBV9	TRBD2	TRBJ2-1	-	CASSTGTSGALSYNEQFF	TGTGCCAGCAGCACCGGGACTAGCGGGGCTTTAAGCTACAATGAGCAGTTCTTC
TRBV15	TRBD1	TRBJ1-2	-	CATSRATGDIRGYTF	TGTGCCACCAGCAGAGCTACAGGGGATATAAGGGGCTACACCTTC